The present T cell receptor beta chain was sequenced within a study of blood T cell repertoires in COVID-19. Across the whole study: Spain, Italy and the United States supplied samples that represented acute and convalescent COVID-19.

Individuals aged about 18 to 89 years were recruited from 24 US areas. Measured with immunoSEQ multiplex PCR; TCRdb has only the in-frame clones, and not every one. Among more than 200,000 clones listed, about 87% were seen once. This clone was observed a single time. The CDR3 runs to 14 residues. Trimming left V 3 bases short and J 7 bases short, with 13 bases between. Germline CDR1 and CDR2: MNHEY and SMNVEV (reference sequence). The V call is TRBV27, the J call TRBJ2-1; D call uncertain. The receptor was derived from a woman aged 50 to 65 who had recovered from COVID-19. The material sequenced was PBMCs or T cells enriched from blood (not recorded which). As DNA, the CDR3 is TGTGCCAGCAGTTTGAAGTACTCCGTGAATGAGCAGTTCTTC. Its protein product is CASSLKYSVNEQFF.